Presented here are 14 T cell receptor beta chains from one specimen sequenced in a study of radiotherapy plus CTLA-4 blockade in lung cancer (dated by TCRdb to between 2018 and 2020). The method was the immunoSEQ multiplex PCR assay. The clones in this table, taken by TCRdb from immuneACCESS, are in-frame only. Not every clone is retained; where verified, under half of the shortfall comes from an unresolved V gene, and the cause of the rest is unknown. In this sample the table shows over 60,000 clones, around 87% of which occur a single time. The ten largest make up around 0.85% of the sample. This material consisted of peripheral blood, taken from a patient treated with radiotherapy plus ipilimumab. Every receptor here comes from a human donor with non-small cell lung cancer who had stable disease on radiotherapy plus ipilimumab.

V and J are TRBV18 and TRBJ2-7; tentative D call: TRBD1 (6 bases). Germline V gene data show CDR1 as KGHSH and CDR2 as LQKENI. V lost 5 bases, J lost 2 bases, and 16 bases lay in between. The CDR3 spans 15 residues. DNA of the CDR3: TGTGCCAGCTCATGGGACAACGGACGCCCCTACGAGCAGTACTTC. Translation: CASSWDNGRPYEQYF.

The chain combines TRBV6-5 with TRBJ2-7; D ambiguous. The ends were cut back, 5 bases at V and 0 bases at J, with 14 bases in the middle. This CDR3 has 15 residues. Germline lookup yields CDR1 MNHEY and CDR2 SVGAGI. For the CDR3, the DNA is TGTGCCAGCAGTGTAAGACTGGGCATCTCCTACGAGCAGTACTTC. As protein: CASSVRLGISYEQYF.

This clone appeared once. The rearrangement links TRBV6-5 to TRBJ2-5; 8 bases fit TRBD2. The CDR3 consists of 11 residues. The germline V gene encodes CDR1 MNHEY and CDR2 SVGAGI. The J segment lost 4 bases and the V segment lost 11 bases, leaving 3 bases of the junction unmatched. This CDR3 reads CAGRGGETQYF. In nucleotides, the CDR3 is TGTGCCGGACGGGGGGGAGAGACCCAGTACTTC.

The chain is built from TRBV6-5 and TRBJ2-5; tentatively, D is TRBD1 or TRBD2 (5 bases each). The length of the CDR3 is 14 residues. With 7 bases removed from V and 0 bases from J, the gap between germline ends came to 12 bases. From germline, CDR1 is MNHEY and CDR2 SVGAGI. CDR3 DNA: TGTGCCAGCACTTTACGGGGACACCAAGAGACCCAGTACTTC. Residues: CASTLRGHQETQYF.

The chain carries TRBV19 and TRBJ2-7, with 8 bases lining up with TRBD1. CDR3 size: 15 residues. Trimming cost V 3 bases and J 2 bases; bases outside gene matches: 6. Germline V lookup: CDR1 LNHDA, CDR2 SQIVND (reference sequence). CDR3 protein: CASSILGTGAYEQYF. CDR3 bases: TGTGCCAGTAGTATTCTTGGGACAGGCGCCTACGAGCAGTACTTC.

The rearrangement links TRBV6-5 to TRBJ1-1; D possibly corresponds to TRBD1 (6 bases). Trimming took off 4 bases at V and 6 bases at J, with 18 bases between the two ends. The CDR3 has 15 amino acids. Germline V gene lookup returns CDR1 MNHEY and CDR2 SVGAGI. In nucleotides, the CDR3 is TGTGCCAGCAGTTCCCTCGGGGGGCGGGGCCCTGAAGCTTTCTTT. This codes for CASSSLGGRGPEAFF.

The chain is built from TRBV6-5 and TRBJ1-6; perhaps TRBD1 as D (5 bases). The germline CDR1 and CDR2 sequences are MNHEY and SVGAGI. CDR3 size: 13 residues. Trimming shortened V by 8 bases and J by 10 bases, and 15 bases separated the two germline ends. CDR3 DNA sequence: TGTGCCAGCGGCAGGCGGCAGGGATCACCCCTCCACTTT. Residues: CASGRRQGSPLHF.

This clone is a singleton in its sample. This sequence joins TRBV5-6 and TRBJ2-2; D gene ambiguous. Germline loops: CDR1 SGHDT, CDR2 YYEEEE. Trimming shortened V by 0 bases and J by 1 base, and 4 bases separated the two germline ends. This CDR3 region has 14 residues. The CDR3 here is CASSLVGNTGELFF. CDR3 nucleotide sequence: TGTGCCAGCAGCTTGGTTGGGAACACCGGGGAGCTGTTTTTT.

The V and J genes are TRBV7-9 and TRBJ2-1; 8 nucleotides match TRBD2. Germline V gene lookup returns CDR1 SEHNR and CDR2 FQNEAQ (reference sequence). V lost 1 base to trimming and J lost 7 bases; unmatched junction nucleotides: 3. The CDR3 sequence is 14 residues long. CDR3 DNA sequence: TGTGCCAGCAGCTTAGATGGGACTAGGAATGAGCAGTTCTTC. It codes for CASSLDGTRNEQFF.

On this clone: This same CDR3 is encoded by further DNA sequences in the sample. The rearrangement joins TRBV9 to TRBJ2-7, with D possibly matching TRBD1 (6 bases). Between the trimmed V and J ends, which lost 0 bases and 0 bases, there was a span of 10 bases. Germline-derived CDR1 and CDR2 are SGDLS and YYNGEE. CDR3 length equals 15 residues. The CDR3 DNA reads TGTGCCAGCAGCGTAGCTGGGACATTCTCCTACGAGCAGTACTTC. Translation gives CASSVAGTFSYEQYF. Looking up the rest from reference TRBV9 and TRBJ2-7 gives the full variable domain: DSGVTQTPKHLITATGQRVTLRCSPRSGDLSVYWYQQSLDQGLQFLIQYYNGEERAKGNILERFSAQQFPDLHSELNLSSLELGDSALYFCASSVAGTFSYEQYFGPGTRLTVT.

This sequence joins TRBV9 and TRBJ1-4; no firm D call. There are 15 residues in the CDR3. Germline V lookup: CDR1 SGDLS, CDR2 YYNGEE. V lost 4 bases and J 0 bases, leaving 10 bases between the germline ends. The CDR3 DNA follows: TGTGCCAGCAGCTTAGGCACAGCAACTAATGAAAAACTGTTTTTT. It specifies CASSLGTATNEKLFF. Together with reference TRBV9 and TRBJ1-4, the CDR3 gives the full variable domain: DSGVTQTPKHLITATGQRVTLRCSPRSGDLSVYWYQQSLDQGLQFLIQYYNGEERAKGNILERFSAQQFPDLHSELNLSSLELGDSALYFCASSLGTATNEKLFFGSGTQLSVL.

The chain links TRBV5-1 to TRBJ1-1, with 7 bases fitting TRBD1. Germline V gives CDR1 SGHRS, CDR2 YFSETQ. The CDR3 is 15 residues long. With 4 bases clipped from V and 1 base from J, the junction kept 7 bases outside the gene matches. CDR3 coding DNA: TGCGCCAGCAGCCTACGAGCAGGGGGGAACACTGAAGCTTTCTTT. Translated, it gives CASSLRAGGNTEAFF.

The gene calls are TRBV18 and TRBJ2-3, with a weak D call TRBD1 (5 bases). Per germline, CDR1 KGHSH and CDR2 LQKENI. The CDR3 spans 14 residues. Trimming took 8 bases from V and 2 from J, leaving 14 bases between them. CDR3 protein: CASQPDSTTDTQYF. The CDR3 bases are TGTGCCAGCCAACCCGACAGCACCACAGATACGCAGTATTTT.

The CDR3 is CASTTTGTDGYGYTF. The CDR3 nucleotides read TGTGCCAGTACTACTACCGGGACGGATGGCTATGGCTACACCTTC. This rearrangement joins TRBV19 to TRBJ1-2; the D gene is possibly TRBD1 (5 bases). Germline V CDR1 and CDR2: LNHDA, SQIVND (reference sequence). Trimming removed 7 bases from V and 4 bases from J, with 19 bases in between. The CDR3 runs to 15 residues.